The clone carrying this T cell receptor (beta chain) has at least ten counts. The antigen is undetermined. This sample was taken from a study of T cells in Graves' hyperthyroidism and ophthalmopathy. Broader study findings: A model using 13 V-J features told ophthalmopathy apart from stable hyperthyroidism.

The V gene's germline CDR1 is GTSNPN and CDR2 SVGIG (reference sequence). Trimming removed 1 base at V and 1 base at J, with 16 bases between. This CDR3 is 16 amino acids long. RNA transcripts gave rise to amplified TCR beta CDR3 regions. First-round RT-PCR of the TCR CDR3 relied on the HTBI primer set. TCRdb reprocessed the multiplex PCR reads via MiXCR and lists one record per CDR3 protein. The table has 350,000 or so distinct CDR3 sequences, 15% to 20% seen once; the top ten hold roughly a sixth. Sequencing used blood. The TCR sequence derives from a woman aged 40 to 55 with Graves' ophthalmopathy. The V call is TRBV30, the J call TRBJ1-1; D may be TRBD1 (5 bases). The CDR3 DNA sequence: TGTGCCTGGAGTGCAAAGGCAGGGAGGGAGAACACTGAAGCTTTCTTT. Translating it yields CAWSAKAGRENTEAFF.